This T cell receptor beta chain comes out of a study of CD8+ T cells in alopecia areata (dated by TCRdb to 2016 to 2018). Regarding the research as a whole: Treated patients were enrolled in an open-label pilot trial of oral tofacitinib, 5 to 10 mg twice daily, for moderate-to-severe alopecia areata. Biopsies were taken from tofacitinib-treated patients at baseline and at 4 and 24 weeks of treatment, and a later scalp biopsy was taken in several of the tofacitinib-treated patients. Clonality in the scalp was compared among normal scalp (n=4), patchy alopecia areata scalp (n=8), and alopecia totalis/universalis scalp (n=8). RNA was obtained with the PAXgene miRNA kit for fixed scalp, the miRNeasy kit for PBMCs, and the RNeasy kit for mouse skin. TCRbeta CDR3 regions were amplified by immunoSEQ multiplex PCR using 35 Vbeta forward and 13 Jbeta reverse primers. The SALT score, which quantifies the percentage of affected scalp surface area, was used to measure disease severity in treated patients. Patients stayed on tofacitinib for 6 to 18 months and then had 6 months of follow-up off drug so that delayed response and recurrence could be assessed. The study used high-throughput TCRbeta sequencing to examine T cell clonal expansion in alopecia areata, in both the C3H/HeJ mouse model and human patients. In humans, TCRbeta sequencing was performed on scalp tissue and on sorted CD4+ and CD8+ peripheral blood T cells from healthy controls and from patients with patchy or totalis/universalis alopecia areata. Here is what the overall study found, with its caveats: Compared with normal scalp, lesional scalp had higher clonality and more expanded CD8+ clones, particularly in alopecia totalis/universalis, a pattern that suggests antigenic drive. Because the treated cohort was small and had just a single nonresponder, larger studies are needed to establish links between baseline CD8+ expansion and response. During tofacitinib treatment, many expanded lesional clones stuck around in both scalp and blood, and this persistence may partly explain why relapse happens after treatment is stopped. Tofacitinib significantly decreased scalp clonality and the number of expanded CD8+ clones among the top 100 scalp clones. Shared TCR sequences between patients were less evident than in mice, which may be partly attributable to HLA diversity in the patient population. Scalp TCR repertoire analysis is complicated because resident alphabeta T cells in normal human skin are also sequenced, whereas mouse skin is dominated by gammadelta T cells.

Worth noting for this clone: No antigen is known for it. No quality values exist for individual bases; no much larger clone is one base distant.

The label giving this sample's time point can be read as: 24 weeks on oral tofacitinib. The treatment or condition tag for this specimen amounts to: oral pan-JAK inhibitor, 5-10 mg twice daily. Lesional scalp punch biopsies and peripheral blood were obtained from alopecia areata patients. PBMCs were isolated by density centrifugation and stained for CD3, CD4 and CD8, after which CD4+ and CD8+ T cells were sorted on a FACSAria. Library creation used the immunoSEQ multiplex PCR assay. To provide template for TCR sequencing, every sample had RNA extracted and reverse transcribed into cDNA. SuperScript III was used for first-strand cDNA synthesis, primed with a 2:1 mix of oligo-dT and random hexamers. Amplification bias was assessed with a synthetic immune receptor repertoire, and residual bias was removed computationally. As for the original processing: Raw reads were preprocessed to remove errors, and CDR3 was defined by IMGT conventions from the conserved cysteine to phenylalanine. Clonality was computed as 1 minus the Shannon entropy, with the entropy normalized by log2 of the number of productive unique TCRs. Whether each scalp clone was CD4 or CD8 was inferred by checking scalp TCRbeta sequences against the CD4 and CD8 repertoires from sorted blood. This immuneACCESS table, as held by TCRdb, lists in-frame sequences with V and J called but not all clones. Of the missing ones, under half trace to an unresolved V gene in checked studies; the others have no known cause. V and J calls and clone size follow that table, whereas D and trimming were derived from the DNA. Here the sample has hundreds of thousands of clones; roughly 64% occur a single time. The leading ten clones occupy about 1.8% of the sample.

V sheds 5 bases and J sheds 9 bases, leaving 11 bases between their ends. The CDR3 runs 12 amino acids, cysteine and phenylalanine included. CDR3 DNA only is kept here, 36 bases in frame from base 1. CDR1 and CDR2 (SGHTA, FQGNSA) derive from the germline V gene. The input for sequencing was CD4+ T cells sorted from blood, taken at week 24, from a patient treated with tofacitinib. This receptor chain uses TRBV7-2 and TRBJ2-1; the D call could be TRBD1 or TRBD2, with each sharing 5 bases. The sequence came from a human donor with alopecia areata. For the CDR3, the sequence is CASSKRDGEQFF. In nucleotide form, the sequence is TGTGCCAGCAGCAAAAGGGACGGTGAGCAGTTCTTC.